This T cell receptor (beta chain) was documented in a study of T cells after yellow fever vaccination. TCRdb called the 5' RACE reads again in MiXCR, with one record for every CDR3 protein. The table shows under 70,000 distinct CDR3 sequences, with more than 5.5% occurring only once. Study results and limitations: Overlap between CD4 and CD8 compartments was detected for a small share of clonotypes. Abundant clonotypes from the bulk population could have been carried over as contaminants into FACS-sorted repertoires.

As to this clonotype: The antigen is undetermined.

CDR1 is DFQATT and CDR2 is SNEGSKA in the germline V gene (reference sequence). The CDR3 totals 15 residues. V was clipped by 6 bases and J by 3 bases; unmatched bases: 8. The sequenced sample was CD8+ T cells sorted from PBMCs, obtained on the day of the first yellow fever vaccination. This chain connects TRBV20-1 to TRBJ2-3, with 11 bases aligning to TRBD2. The sequence came from a man younger than 35 who received the YFV17D yellow fever vaccine. CDR3 bases: TGCAGTGCCTCCTCGACTAGCGGGGAGACAGATACGCAGTATTTT. This encodes CSASSTSGETDTQYF.